These T cell receptor beta chains were read from a single sample in a study of shared clonotypes between healthy human individuals. Repertoires were generated with immunoSEQ multiplex PCR, while TCRdb's copy carries only in-frame clones and drops some. The table lists some 500,000 clones, more than 70% of them singletons. Sequences were obtained from PBMCs. The receptors were gathered from a woman between 40 and 50 years old in good health. Some clones in this sample may be carry-over from other donors' samples. Both conserved end residues are part of each CDR3. The order of the fields is J gene, D gene, clone size, V gene, CDR3 DNA, CDR3 protein. D genes are given only for firm matches. Some rows mark clone size as missing; the rest say once, few, many or name a class of expanded clone.

>TRBJ2-5|TRBD2|NA|TRBV7-3
TGTGCCAGCAGCACGGGAGGCGGGGAGACCCAGTACTTC
CASSTGGGETQYF
>TRBJ1-1|NA|many|TRBV6-5
TGTGCCAGCAGACCTATTTCACAGGGATCGACTGAAGCTTTCTTT
CASRPISQGSTEAFF
>TRBJ2-7|TRBD2|NA|TRBV7-6
TGTGCCAGCAGCCCCCTCCCCAGGACTAGCGGCTCCTACGAGCAGTACTTC
CASSPLPRTSGSYEQYF
>TRBJ2-7|TRBD2|NA|TRBV28
TGTGCCAGCAGTCCAGGTCGGGGGAGGGGCGAGCAGTACTTC
CASSPGRGRGEQYF
>TRBJ2-7|NA|NA|TRBV7-2
TGTGCCAGCAGCTTAGTAGGCTTAGGATACGAGCAGTACTTC
CASSLVGLGYEQYF
>TRBJ1-5|TRBD1|NA|TRBV4-1
TGCGCCAGCAGCCAAGGGAGACAGGGCCTTAGCAATCAGCCCCAGCATTTT
CASSQGRQGLSNQPQHF
>TRBJ2-3|TRBD2|NA|TRBV28
TGTGCCAGCAGGCAAGCGGGAGGAACAGATACGCAGTATTTT
CASRQAGGTDTQYF
>TRBJ2-5|TRBD2|NA|TRBV27
TGTGCCAGCAGTCCGAGTAGCGGGAAGAAGACCCAGTACTTC
CASSPSSGKKTQYF
>TRBJ2-4|NA|NA|TRBV5-4
TGTGCCAGCAGCCCGGTCCAGGGACGGGAGAACATTCAGTACTTC
CASSPVQGRENIQYF
>TRBJ2-3|NA|NA|TRBV29-1
TGCAGCGCCGGGCGGTCCGGGGGAGATACGCAGTATTTT
CSAGRSGGDTQYF
>TRBJ2-1|NA|once|TRBV11-2
TGTGCCAGCAGCCAGAGGTGGGAGGGGGCCAATGAGCAGTTCTTC
CASSQRWEGANEQFF
>TRBJ2-2|NA|NA|TRBV7-3
TGTGCCAGCAGCTTAGCGCCAGCGATGAACACCGGGGAGCTGTTTTTT
CASSLAPAMNTGELFF
>TRBJ1-1|NA|NA|TRBV5-6
TGTGCCAGCAGCTCGTATCAGACAAACACTGAAGCTTTCTTT
CASSSYQTNTEAFF
>TRBJ2-1|NA|NA|TRBV28
TGTGCCAGCAGCCCCCCCCGGAGCGCGGATGAGCAGTTCTTC
CASSPPRSADEQFF
>TRBJ1-1|NA|NA|TRBV5-1
TGCGCCAGCACTAAAGTAGGGCGGAAGACTGAAGCTTTCTTT
CASTKVGRKTEAFF
>TRBJ2-7|NA|NA|TRBV5-1
TGCGCCAGCAGCCCGCCTCAGGCAGGGACTTACGAGCAGTACTTC
CASSPPQAGTYEQYF
>TRBJ1-4|NA|NA|TRBV18
TGTGCCAGCTCAACCGGTGGGGTCGGAGAAAAACTGTTTTTT
CASSTGGVGEKLFF
>TRBJ2-3|NA|NA|TRBV29-1
TGCAGCGTTGAAAGTAGGGACGGCGCGCCGCAGTATTTT
CSVESRDGAPQYF
>TRBJ1-1|NA|NA|TRBV2
TGTGCCAGCAGTGTGATGGGGTCGAACACTGAAGCTTTCTTT
CASSVMGSNTEAFF
>TRBJ1-4|NA|once|TRBV2
TGCGCCAGCAACCGGATTACTAGTGAAAAACTGTTTTTT
CASNRITSEKLFF
>TRBJ2-2|NA|NA|TRBV19
TGTGCCCACAGGCCCGAGCGGCGCACCGGGGAGCTGTTTTTT
CAHRPERRTGELFF
>TRBJ2-5|TRBD2|NA|TRBV28
TGTGCCAGCAGCGACCAGGGACTAGCGGGACAAGAGACCCAGTACTTC
CASSDQGLAGQETQYF
>TRBJ2-7|TRBD2|NA|TRBV11-2
TGTGCCAGCAGCTCTATAGCGGGGACCTCCTACGAGCAGTACTTC
CASSSIAGTSYEQYF
>TRBJ2-7|NA|once|TRBV27
TGTGCCAGCCTCCCCTCGTGGGGTGGCGAGCAGTACTTC
CASLPSWGGEQYF